The clone carrying this T cell receptor (beta chain) was found many times. Antigen unknown. Unique molecular identifiers tagged individual cDNA molecules. TCRdb fed the 5' RACE reads into MiXCR, producing one record per CDR3 protein. Of 29,000 or so distinct CDR3 sequences listed, 5% are singletons. The sample comes from a study of early T cells in non-severe SARS-CoV-2 infection. Study-level background: Alpha and beta chains were unpaired, from unsorted whole-blood bulk RNA.

CDR1 is SNHLY and CDR2 is FYNNEI in the germline V gene. V gave up 6 bases and J gave up 8 bases; unmatched junction bases: 16. The CDR3 length is 16 residues. Study-level points and caveats: Anti-spike CD8 responses were favored by VDJdb matching, which missed private and CD4 specificities.

The origin of this receptor is an adult who was a healthcare worker with PCR-confirmed SARS-CoV-2 infection or an uninfected control (not recorded which). The chain recombines TRBV2 with TRBJ2-3; TRBD2 agrees at 8 bases. The sample comprised whole blood. CDR3 nucleotides: TGTGCCAGCAGGGCTCCGGGACTAGTTTCGTCTGGTACGCAGTATTTT. It translates to CASRAPGLVSSGTQYF.